This T cell receptor beta chain was recovered during a study of CD8 T cells in Susac syndrome. Study background: Eight or nine of the sequenced Susac syndrome patients were in remission, and roughly six had active disease. Blood was drawn from Susac syndrome patients while they were therapy-naive, on corticosteroids, or on intravenous immunoglobulin alone.

Study-level results: In Susac syndrome, the CD4+ T cell repertoires did not show clonal expansion.

The authors reverse transcribed roughly 0.5 to 1 ug RNA with random hexamers. It was immunoSEQ multiplex PCR that amplified TCR beta CDR3 across 54 Vbeta and 13 Jbeta. MiXCR, run by TCRdb on the immunoSEQ multiplex PCR reads, gives a single entry per CDR3 protein. This sample has fewer than 200,000 distinct CDR3 sequences; under 95% occur once, and the top ten carry 0.12%. Trimming took 5 bases from V and 10 from J, leaving 16 bases between them. This CDR3 spans 13 amino acids. Germline V gene data show CDR1 as SGHRS and CDR2 as YFSETQ. As regards this clonotype: Its antigen remains unknown.

The TCR was taken from a human donor with Susac syndrome. Material: CD4+ T cells from PBMCs. V gene TRBV5-1 combines with J gene TRBJ2-1; possibly TRBD1 for D (6 bases). This CDR3 reads CASRLSPGQEQFF. CDR3 nucleotide sequence: TGCGCCAGCAGGCTCTCGCCGGGACAAGAGCAGTTCTTC. The complete variable domain, with remaining parts taken from reference TRBV5-1 and TRBJ2-1, reads KAGVTQTPRYLIKTRGQQVTLSCSPISGHRSVSWYQQTPGQGLQFLFEYFSETQRNKGNFPGRFSGRQFSNSRSEMNVSTLELGDSALYLCASRLSPGQEQFFGPGTRLTVL.